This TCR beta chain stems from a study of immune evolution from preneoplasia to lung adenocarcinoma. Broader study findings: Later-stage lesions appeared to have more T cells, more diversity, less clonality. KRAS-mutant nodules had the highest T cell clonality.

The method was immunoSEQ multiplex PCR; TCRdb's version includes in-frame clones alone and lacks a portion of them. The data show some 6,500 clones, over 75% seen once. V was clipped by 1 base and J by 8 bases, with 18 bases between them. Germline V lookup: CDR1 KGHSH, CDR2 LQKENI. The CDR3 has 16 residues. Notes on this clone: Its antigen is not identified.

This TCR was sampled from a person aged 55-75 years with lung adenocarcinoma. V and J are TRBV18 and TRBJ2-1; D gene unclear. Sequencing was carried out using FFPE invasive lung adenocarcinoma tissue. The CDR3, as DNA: TGTGCCAGCTCACCACTGCCGCCCGGGCCTGGCGATGAGCAGTTCTTC. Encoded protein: CASSPLPPGPGDEQFF.